These 6 T cell receptor beta chains were sequenced from one sample in a study of T cell clonality in common variable immunodeficiency. Assay used: immunoSEQ multiplex PCR; TCRdb lists only in-frame clones, some missing. The sample has tens of thousands of clones, none seen only once. The source material was peripheral blood mononuclear cells. These receptors were taken from a person between 18 and 70 years old in good health.

This clone was counted at least ten times. Coverage ceases 3 residues before the CDR3 finishes, and the germline J gene fills in the end. The J gene is TRBJ2-1, the V gene TRBV19; D is uncertain. V lost 5 bases to trimming and J lost 0 bases, with 11 bases between them. The CDR3 is 15 residues long. Germline V CDR1 and CDR2: LNHDA, SQIVND (reference sequence). CDR3 loop: CASSYLRSSYNEQFF. CDR3 DNA, as far as it was read: TGTGCCAGTAGTTACCTCCGCAGCTCCTACAATGAG.

This clone has at least ten counts. The read gets to within 3 residues of the CDR3 end, and the germline J gene fills in the rest. The chain carries TRBV18 and TRBJ2-7, with 11 positions matching TRBD1. The J segment lost 3 bases and the V segment lost 4 bases, leaving 5 bases of the junction unmatched. CDR1 and CDR2 from the germline V gene are KGHSH and LQKENI. This CDR3 is built from 15 residues. The sequenced part of the CDR3 DNA is TGTGCCAGCTCACTTGGACAGGGGGCCCACTACGAG. This sequence encodes CASSLGQGAHYE. The CDR3 as a whole reads CASSLGQGAHYEQYF.

This clone was found many times. The read stops 3 residues short of the end of the CDR3; the missing end is completed from the germline J gene. The gene calls are TRBV18 and TRBJ2-1; 10 bases map to TRBD2. Unmatched junction bases numbered 5, after V lost 1 base and J lost 5 bases. This CDR3 comprises 16 residues. The V gene's germline CDR1 is KGHSH and CDR2 LQKENI. CDR3 sequence: CASSPQRTSGNNEQFF. The sequenced part of the CDR3 DNA is TGTGCCAGCTCACCACAACGGACTAGCGGAAACAATGAG.

Concerning this clone: The read terminates 3 residues before the CDR3 end, so the remaining end is supplied by the germline J gene. V usage is TRBV2 and J usage is TRBJ1-5; 7 nucleotides agree with TRBD1. Germline-derived CDR1 and CDR2 are SNHLY and FYNNEI. The ends lost 6 bases at V and 9 bases at J; junction bases unmatched: 14. The CDR3 sequence is 15 residues long. The sequenced part of the CDR3 DNA is TGTGCCAGCAGGGGAATGGGGACAGAGGTAGGGCCC. As protein: CASRGMGTEVGP. The entire CDR3 is CASRGMGTEVGPQHF. The variable domain in full, with the rest retrieved from reference TRBV2 and TRBJ1-5, is EPEVTQTPSHQVTQMGQEVILRCVPISNHLYFYWYRQILGQKVEFLVSFYNNEISEKSEIFDDQFSVERPDGSNFTLKIRSTKLEDSAMYFCASRGMGTEVGPQHFGDGTRLSIL.

This clone was found many times. The read comes to an end 3 residues before the CDR3 does, leaving the germline J gene to fill in the end. V gene TRBV5-1 combines with J gene TRBJ2-5; D possibly corresponds to TRBD1 (5 bases). V lost 4 bases and J lost 2, with 9 bases in between. The CDR3 consists of 13 residues. Germline values: CDR1 SGHRS, CDR2 YFSETQ. The part of the CDR3 DNA that was read is TGCGCCAGCAGCCGCCGACAGCAAGAGACC. Translating gives CASSRRQQET. The complete CDR3 sequence is CASSRRQQETQYF. Drawing the rest from reference TRBV5-1 and TRBJ2-5, the complete variable domain is KAGVTQTPRYLIKTRGQQVTLSCSPISGHRSVSWYQQTPGQGLQFLFEYFSETQRNKGNFPGRFSGRQFSNSRSEMNVSTLELGDSALYLCASSRRQQETQYFGPGTRLLVL.

This clone showed up many times. The CDR3 is cut off 3 residues early in the read; its end comes from the germline J gene. The V gene is TRBV19, the J gene TRBJ2-3; 13 nucleotides line up with TRBD2. The J segment lost 0 bases and the V segment lost 2 bases, leaving 8 bases of the junction unmatched. The germline gives CDR1 LNHDA, CDR2 SQIVND (reference sequence). The CDR3 consists of 19 residues. The part of the CDR3 DNA that was read is TGTGCCAGTAGTATAAGGGGCCCGACTAGCGGGAGGAGCACAGATACG. It is translated as CASSIRGPTSGRSTDT. The full CDR3 is CASSIRGPTSGRSTDTQYF. Filled out from reference TRBV19 and TRBJ2-3, the complete variable domain reads DGGITQSPKYLFRKEGQNVTLSCEQNLNHDAMYWYRQDPGQGLRLIYYSQIVNDFQKGDIAEGYSVSREKKESFPLTVTSAQKNPTAFYLCASSIRGPTSGRSTDTQYFGPGTRLTVL.